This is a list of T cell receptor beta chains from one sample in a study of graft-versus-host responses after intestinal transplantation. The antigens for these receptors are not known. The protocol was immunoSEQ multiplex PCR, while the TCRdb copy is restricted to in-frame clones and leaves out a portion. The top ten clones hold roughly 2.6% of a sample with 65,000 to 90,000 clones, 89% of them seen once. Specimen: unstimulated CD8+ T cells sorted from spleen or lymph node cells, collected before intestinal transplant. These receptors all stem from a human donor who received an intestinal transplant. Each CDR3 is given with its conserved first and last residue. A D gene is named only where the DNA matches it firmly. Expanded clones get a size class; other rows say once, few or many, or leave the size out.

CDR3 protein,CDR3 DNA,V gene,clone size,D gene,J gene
CASSFGAGRRFGTNEKLFF,TGTGCCAGCAGTTTTGGGGCAGGGCGACGGTTCGGAACTAATGAAAAACTGTTTTTT,TRBV28,-,-,TRBJ1-4
CASSLATGGYYNEQFF,TGCGCCAGCAGCTTGGCCACTGGGGGGTATTACAATGAGCAGTTCTTC,TRBV5-1,-,-,TRBJ2-1
CASSFGGSSGNTIYF,TGTGCCAGCAGTTTCGGGGGAAGCTCTGGAAACACCATATATTTT,TRBV28,-,-,TRBJ1-3
CASQEDRGDEQYF,TGTGCCAGCCAGGAGGACAGGGGTGACGAGCAGTACTTC,TRBV27,-,TRBD1,TRBJ2-7
CASSLGRTSGRAWETQYF,TGCGCCAGCAGCTTGGGGAGGACTAGCGGGAGAGCGTGGGAGACCCAGTACTTC,TRBV5-1,-,TRBD2,TRBJ2-5
CASGQGLNTEAFF,TGCGCCAGCGGACAGGGTTTGAACACTGAAGCTTTCTTT,TRBV4-1,-,TRBD1,TRBJ1-1
CASSRGTSGGRTYEQYF,TGTGCCAGCAGCCGCGGGACTAGCGGGGGGCGAACCTACGAGCAGTACTTC,TRBV7-6,-,TRBD2,TRBJ2-7
CASSQDTVWAWDTEAFF,TGCGCCAGCAGCCAAGATACAGTATGGGCTTGGGACACTGAAGCTTTCTTT,TRBV4-1,-,-,TRBJ1-1
CASSGQGGRQPQHF,TGTGCCAGCAGCGGGCAGGGGGGAAGACAGCCCCAGCATTTT,TRBV9,-,TRBD1,TRBJ1-5
CASSLTQGAYEQYF,TGTGCCAGCAGTTTAACCCAGGGGGCCTACGAGCAGTACTTC,TRBV27,-,TRBD1,TRBJ2-7
CASSQPGTADGYTF,TGCGCCAGCAGTCAACCCGGGACAGCGGATGGCTACACCTTC,TRBV4-1,-,TRBD1,TRBJ1-2
CASSTGQGTALAFF,TGTGCCAGCAGTACGGGACAGGGAACAGCTCTAGCTTTCTTT,TRBV6-5,-,TRBD1,TRBJ1-1
CASSSDYLETQYF,TGTGCCAGCTCCTCAGACTACCTTGAGACCCAGTACTTC,TRBV18,-,-,TRBJ2-5
CASSSGLAGVSDTQYF,TGTGCCAGCAGTTCTGGACTAGCGGGAGTGTCGGATACGCAGTATTTT,TRBV6-5,once,TRBD2,TRBJ2-3
CASSHATGWGEQFF,TGCGCCAGCAGCCATGCGACAGGGTGGGGTGAGCAGTTCTTC,TRBV4-1,-,TRBD1,TRBJ2-1
CASSGPGQSTDTQYF,TGTGCCAGCAGTGGACCGGGACAATCCACAGATACGCAGTATTTT,TRBV25-1,-,-,TRBJ2-3
CASSEGRGMGEKLFF,TGTGCCAGCAGTGAAGGAAGGGGCATGGGTGAAAAACTGTTTTTT,TRBV2,once,-,TRBJ1-4
CASSGAGTGYQPQHF,TGTGCCAGCAGCGGGGCCGGGACAGGGTACCAGCCCCAGCATTTT,TRBV7-8,-,TRBD1,TRBJ1-5
CASSLESGSSLYGYTF,TGTGCCAGCAGCTTAGAGTCAGGCTCATCCTTATATGGCTACACCTTC,TRBV13,-,-,TRBJ1-2
CASSFPDRVAGYTF,TGTGCCAGCAGTTTTCCGGACAGGGTAGCTGGCTACACCTTC,TRBV28,-,TRBD1,TRBJ1-2
CASSLAEGGVGEQYF,TGCGCCAGCAGCTTGGCCGAGGGGGGGGTAGGGGAGCAGTACTTC,TRBV5-1,-,-,TRBJ2-7
CASSLGGTGTSTDTQYF,TGTGCCAGCAGCTTAGGAGGGACAGGGACGAGCACAGATACGCAGTATTTT,TRBV11-2,once,TRBD1,TRBJ2-3
CASSLWGGWTPTNEKLFF,TGCGCCAGCAGCTTGTGGGGGGGTTGGACACCAACTAATGAAAAACTGTTTTTT,TRBV5-1,once,-,TRBJ1-4
CASSRFQGQSYEQYF,TGTGCCAGCTCCCGCTTCCAGGGACAGTCCTACGAGCAGTACTTC,TRBV18,-,TRBD1,TRBJ2-7
CASRSYNEQFF,TGTGCCAGCAGGAGTTACAATGAGCAGTTCTTC,TRBV27,-,-,TRBJ2-1
CASMPHAGSMNTEAFF,TGTGCCAGCATGCCCCACGCAGGCTCGATGAACACTGAAGCTTTCTTT,TRBV27,-,-,TRBJ1-1
CASSLQQGRNEQFF,TGTGCCAGCAGTCTCCAACAGGGAAGAAATGAGCAGTTCTTC,TRBV27,-,-,TRBJ2-1
CASSLEVPGHYEQYF,TGTGCCAGCAGCTTAGAAGTCCCAGGGCACTACGAGCAGTACTTC,TRBV7-2,-,-,TRBJ2-7
CASSSGIYNEQFF,TGCGCCAGCAGCTCCGGGATTTACAATGAGCAGTTCTTC,TRBV5-1,once,-,TRBJ2-1
CASSFGASADTQYF,TGTGCCAGCAGTTTTGGGGCCTCGGCAGATACGCAGTATTTT,TRBV28,-,-,TRBJ2-3
CASSVDSHRTDTQYF,TGTGCCAGCAGCGTAGACAGCCACCGCACAGATACGCAGTATTTT,TRBV9,-,-,TRBJ2-3
CSVRRFGTGYYNEQFF,TGCAGCGTCCGAAGGTTCGGGACAGGATATTACAATGAGCAGTTCTTC,TRBV29-1,-,TRBD1,TRBJ2-1
CASSIRRRGGEQYF,TGTGCCAGTAGTATACGGAGGAGGGGCGGCGAGCAGTACTTC,TRBV19,-,-,TRBJ2-7
CASSQDSSGGADTQYF,TGTGCCAGCAGCCAAGATTCTAGCGGGGGGGCAGATACGCAGTATTTT,TRBV4-2,medium-sized,TRBD2,TRBJ2-3
CATSRGVGGDYEQYF,TGTGCCACCAGCAGAGGCGTCGGGGGGGACTACGAGCAGTACTTC,TRBV15,-,TRBD2,TRBJ2-7
CAWSTGSGTDTQYF,TGTGCCTGGAGTACAGGGAGCGGCACAGATACGCAGTATTTT,TRBV30,-,-,TRBJ2-3
CASSLAASPYGYTF,TGTGCCAGCAGTTTAGCGGCCTCCCCCTATGGCTACACCTTC,TRBV6-5,-,-,TRBJ1-2
CASATWEENGYTF,TGTGCCAGCGCAACCTGGGAGGAGAATGGCTACACCTTC,TRBV28,-,-,TRBJ1-2
CASSQEGQGPSSPLHF,TGCGCCAGCAGCCAGGAAGGACAGGGGCCTAGTTCACCCCTCCACTTT,TRBV4-1,-,TRBD1,TRBJ1-6
CAGLGENNEQFF,TGTGCCGGGCTTGGGGAGAACAATGAGCAGTTCTTC,TRBV7-8,-,-,TRBJ2-1
CASSEWGVQETQYF,TGTGCCAGCAGTGAATGGGGGGTCCAAGAGACCCAGTACTTC,TRBV25-1,-,-,TRBJ2-5
CASSIVGGSSYNEQFF,TGTGCCAGTAGTATAGTGGGCGGGAGCTCCTACAATGAGCAGTTCTTC,TRBV19,-,TRBD2,TRBJ2-1
CASSPEREVWNEQFF,TGTGCCAGCAGTCCCGAGCGGGAGGTGTGGAATGAGCAGTTCTTC,TRBV27,-,TRBD2,TRBJ2-1
CASSLSTGTGDSYEQYF,TGTGCCAGCAGCCTATCTACCGGGACAGGCGATTCCTACGAGCAGTACTTC,TRBV13,once,TRBD1,TRBJ2-7
CASSYKGRLGEKLFF,TGTGCCAGCAGCTATAAGGGGAGGTTGGGTGAAAAACTGTTTTTT,TRBV6-5,-,-,TRBJ1-4
CASSEPTESDEQFF,TGTGCCAGCAGTGAACCGACAGAGAGCGATGAGCAGTTCTTC,TRBV25-1,-,-,TRBJ2-1
CASSPDTPRETQYF,TGTGCCAGCAGCCCAGACACGCCCAGGGAGACCCAGTACTTC,TRBV2,-,-,TRBJ2-5
CASMRGAGSSYEQYF,TGTGCCAGTATGCGGGGGGCAGGGAGCTCCTACGAGCAGTACTTC,TRBV19,-,TRBD2,TRBJ2-7
CASSIGLAGGEQYF,TGTGCCAGTAGTATCGGCCTAGCGGGAGGTGAGCAGTACTTC,TRBV19,-,TRBD2,TRBJ2-7
CASSPLEGVGNTIYF,TGTGCCAGCTCACCCCTGGAAGGGGTCGGAAACACCATATATTTT,TRBV18,-,-,TRBJ1-3
CASSLTPRGRLNEQFF,TGTGCCAGCAGCTTAACCCCCCGGGGGAGATTGAATGAGCAGTTCTTC,TRBV7-3,once,-,TRBJ2-1
CASSLEAYTGELFF,TGTGCCAGCAGCTTAGAGGCCTACACCGGGGAGCTGTTTTTT,TRBV7-3,-,-,TRBJ2-2
CASSLGYIGGRAFF,TGTGCCAGCAGCTTGGGATATATCGGAGGCAGAGCTTTCTTT,TRBV11-2,-,-,TRBJ1-1
CAISASGRGTDTQYF,TGTGCCATCAGTGCTAGCGGGAGGGGTACAGATACGCAGTATTTT,TRBV10-3,once,TRBD2,TRBJ2-3
CASSPGESETQYF,TGTGCCAGCTCACCAGGGGAGTCCGAGACCCAGTACTTC,TRBV18,once,-,TRBJ2-5
CATQVPPDGNTIYF,TGTGCCACACAGGTTCCCCCTGATGGAAACACCATATATTTT,TRBV10-3,-,-,TRBJ1-3
CASSRVPGGTEAFF,TGTGCCAGTAGTAGGGTTCCGGGGGGCACTGAAGCTTTCTTT,TRBV19,few,-,TRBJ1-1